The rows below give T cell receptor beta chains drawn from one sample of a study of T cell responses to AZD1222 COVID-19 vaccine. Profiling relied on immunoSEQ multiplex PCR, and the TCRdb table lists in-frame clones only, not all of them. This table holds roughly 150,000 clones, roughly 89% found once. This specimen was peripheral blood, taken 28 days after the second AZD1222 dose. The receptors were gathered from an adult who received the AZD1222 COVID-19 vaccine. CDR3s include the opening cysteine and the closing phenylalanine or tryptophan. D genes are given only for firm matches. Some rows mark clone size as missing; the rest say once, few, many or name a class of expanded clone.

>-|TRBJ1-3|15|TRBV6-5|TRBD1
TGTGCCAGCAGGACGCCCCAGGGGGCTGGAAACACCATATATTTT
CASRTPQGAGNTIYF
>-|TRBJ1-2|13|TRBV9|-
TGTGCCAGCAGCCCCCAAACACTGTTTGGCTACACCTTC
CASSPQTLFGYTF
>once|TRBJ2-1|15|TRBV27|-
TGTGCCAGCAGTTTAACGGCAGTGGGCGTTAAAGAGCAGTTCTTC
CASSLTAVGVKEQFF
>-|TRBJ2-7|14|TRBV7-8|TRBD1
TGTGCCAGCAGCTTAGTCGGACAGGACTACGAGCAGTACTTC
CASSLVGQDYEQYF
>few|TRBJ2-1|16|TRBV7-2|-
TGTGCCAGCAGCTTACCGGGGTTGCTCTCCTACAATGAGCAGTTCTTC
CASSLPGLLSYNEQFF
>-|TRBJ2-2|14|TRBV7-7|TRBD1
TGTGCCAGCCAACCTTCAGGGGGTACCGGGGAGCTGTTTTTT
CASQPSGGTGELFF
>-|TRBJ2-2|14|TRBV4-2|-
TGTGCCAGCAGCCAAGATCCCGCTCAGGTCGAGCTGTTTTTT
CASSQDPAQVELFF
>-|TRBJ1-6|16|TRBV6-6|TRBD1
TGTGCCAGCACCACCCCTGGGACAGCTAAGAATTCACCCCTCCACTTT
CASTTPGTAKNSPLHF
>-|TRBJ2-1|16|TRBV7-2|TRBD2
TGTGCCAGCAGCCGTGAGGGACTAGCGAATCCCCGGGAGCAGTTCTTC
CASSREGLANPREQFF
>-|TRBJ2-7|15|TRBV7-2|TRBD2
TGTGCCAGCAGCTTACTAGCGGGGGGAACCTACGAGCAGTACTTC
CASSLLAGGTYEQYF
>-|TRBJ1-1|13|TRBV4-2|-
TGTGCCAGCAGCCAAGATCGGGTAAGGGAGGCTTTCTTT
CASSQDRVREAFF